This T cell receptor beta chain was captured by sequencing in a study of blood T cells in healthy people across ages. Next came a second PCR, run for about 6 to 11 cycles, which used a sample-barcoded 5' primer along with a J-beta primer mix. A 12-random-nucleotide template-switch adaptor tagged each cDNA molecule. Every individual sample yielded 2.5 million or more paired-end reads (each containing CDR3). From the 5' RACE reads, TCRdb called clonotypes with MiXCR, one entry per CDR3 protein. The sample holds about 1.4 million distinct CDR3 sequences; approximately 63% are singletons and the top ten take approximately 7%. V lost 7 bases and J lost 8, with 9 bases in between. Per germline, CDR1 SQVTM and CDR2 ANQGSEA. The CDR3 sequence is 10 residues long. In its sample, this clonotype was seen a few times. Its specificity is not known. Study-wide points: It was the long-lived donors that had more naive CD4+ cells and higher diversity than aged donors. Correlation between TCR beta diversity and naive T cell percentage was strong.

This TCR came from a man between 18 and 35 years old in good health. The chain employs TRBV29-1 and TRBJ2-4; D unresolved. Input material: blood. The CDR3 sequence is CSAVGDIQYF. The CDR3 DNA reads TGCAGCGCTGTGGGCGACATTCAGTACTTC.